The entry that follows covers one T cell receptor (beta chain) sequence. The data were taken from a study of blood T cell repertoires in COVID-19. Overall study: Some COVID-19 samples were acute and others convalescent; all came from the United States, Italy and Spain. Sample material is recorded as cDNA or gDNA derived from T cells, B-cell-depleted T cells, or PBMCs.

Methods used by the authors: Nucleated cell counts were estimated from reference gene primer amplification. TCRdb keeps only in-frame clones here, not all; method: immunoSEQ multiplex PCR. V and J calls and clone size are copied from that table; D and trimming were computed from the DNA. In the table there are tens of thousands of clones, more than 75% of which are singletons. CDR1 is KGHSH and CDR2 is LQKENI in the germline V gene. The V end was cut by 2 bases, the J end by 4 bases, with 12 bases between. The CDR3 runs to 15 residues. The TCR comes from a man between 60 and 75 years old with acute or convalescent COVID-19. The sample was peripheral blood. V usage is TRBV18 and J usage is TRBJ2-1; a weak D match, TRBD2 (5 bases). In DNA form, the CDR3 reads TGTGCCAGCTCACCAAGTCGGGGTATTTACAATGAGCAGTTCTTC. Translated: CASSPSRGIYNEQFF.